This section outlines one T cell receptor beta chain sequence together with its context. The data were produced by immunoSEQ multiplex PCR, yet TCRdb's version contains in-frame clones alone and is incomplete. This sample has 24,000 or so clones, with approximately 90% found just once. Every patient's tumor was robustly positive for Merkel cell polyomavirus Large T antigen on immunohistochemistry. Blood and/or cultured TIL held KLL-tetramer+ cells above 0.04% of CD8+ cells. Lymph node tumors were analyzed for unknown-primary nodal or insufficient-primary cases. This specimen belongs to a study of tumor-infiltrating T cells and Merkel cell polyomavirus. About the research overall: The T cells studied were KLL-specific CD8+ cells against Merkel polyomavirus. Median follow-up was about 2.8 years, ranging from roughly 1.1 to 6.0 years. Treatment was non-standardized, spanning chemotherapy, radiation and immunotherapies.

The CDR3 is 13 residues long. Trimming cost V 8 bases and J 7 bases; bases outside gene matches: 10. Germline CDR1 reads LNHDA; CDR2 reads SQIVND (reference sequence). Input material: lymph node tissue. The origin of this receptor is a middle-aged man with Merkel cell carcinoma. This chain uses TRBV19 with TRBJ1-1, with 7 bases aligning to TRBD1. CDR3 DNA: TGTGCCAGTGGGGGACAGAACCCCTTTGAAGCTTTCTTT. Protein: CASGGQNPFEAFF.